The 9 T cell receptor beta chains listed next were all sequenced from one sample in a study of blood T cell repertoires in COVID-19. Some clones are missing from TCRdb's copy, which holds only in-frame ones; the method was immunoSEQ multiplex PCR. This table holds around 200,000 clones, about four fifths found once. The material sequenced was peripheral blood. These receptor sequences come from a woman in her 40s with acute or convalescent COVID-19.

The J gene is TRBJ1-1, the V gene TRBV27; the D gene is possibly TRBD1 (5 bases). V was cut by 2 bases and J by 1 base, with 8 bases left in between. Germline CDR1 and CDR2: MNHEY and SMNVEV (reference sequence). This CDR3 spans 14 amino acids. Here the CDR3 DNA reads TGTGCCAGCAGTTTACAGGGTAGGAACACTGAAGCTTTCTTT. Amino acids: CASSLQGRNTEAFF.

This chain uses TRBV13 with TRBJ1-6; no clear D. The V and J ends lost 3 bases and 4 bases respectively, with 13 bases between them. Germline assignment: CDR1 PRHDT and CDR2 FYEKMQ (reference sequence). CDR3 length equals 16 residues. The CDR3 DNA follows: TGTGCCAGCAGCTTCAGCGAACTAGCGTATAATTCACCCCTCCACTTT. It codes for CASSFSELAYNSPLHF.

The V and J genes are TRBV4-1 and TRBJ2-7; 8 nucleotides match TRBD1. J was trimmed by 2 bases and V by 3 bases; bases with no gene match: 3. CDR3 length: 14 residues. In germline, CDR1 is MGHRA, CDR2 YSYEKL. CDR3 nucleotides: TGCGCCAGCAGCCACGGGACAGGACCCTACGAGCAGTACTTC. As protein: CASSHGTGPYEQYF.

The chain combines TRBV4-1 with TRBJ1-2, with TRBD1 identical over 7 bases. The CDR3 is 17 amino acids. V shed 2 bases and J 5 bases; nucleotides not matched to a gene: 14. The V gene's germline CDR1 is MGHRA and CDR2 YSYEKL. The CDR3 sequence is CASSQLTGRLATYGYTF. CDR3 DNA: TGCGCCAGCAGCCAACTGACAGGGAGGCTTGCTACGTATGGCTACACCTTC.

The chain combines TRBV11-2 with TRBJ2-2; 9 nucleotides agree with TRBD2. Germline loops: CDR1 SGHAT, CDR2 FQNNGV. This CDR3 spans 17 amino acids. Trimming at V came to 0 bases and at J to 4 bases, leaving 6 bases not matched to a gene. The CDR3 sequence is CASSLESSGARTGELFF. The CDR3 DNA follows: TGTGCCAGCAGCTTAGAATCTAGCGGGGCCCGCACCGGGGAGCTGTTTTTT. Full variable domain (outside the CDR3, taken from reference TRBV11-2 and TRBJ2-2): EAGVAQSPRYKIIEKRQSVAFWCNPISGHATLYWYQQILGQGPKLLIQFQNNGVVDDSQLPKDRFSAERLKGVDSTLKIQPAKLEDSAVYLCASSLESSGARTGELFFGEGSRLTVL.

The chain is built from TRBV7-9 and TRBJ2-1, with TRBD2 matching 11 bases. The CDR3 has 17 amino acids. The germline gives CDR1 SEHNR, CDR2 FQNEAQ (reference sequence). V shed 4 bases and J 5 bases; nucleotides not matched to a gene: 10. DNA for the CDR3: TGTGCCAGCAGCTCCCCCCGTCAACTAGCGGGGGACAATGAGCAGTTCTTC. Translating gives CASSSPRQLAGDNEQFF.

V and J are TRBV11-2 and TRBJ2-1; 10 positions match TRBD2. The CDR3 has 17 amino acids. Trimming at V came to 3 bases and at J to 0 bases, leaving 5 bases not matched to a gene. Per the germline V gene, CDR1 is SGHAT and CDR2 is FQNNGV. In nucleotides, the CDR3 is TGTGCCAGCAGCTTTTTCAGCGGGGGGGGCTCCTACAATGAGCAGTTCTTC. It specifies CASSFFSGGGSYNEQFF.

This chain connects TRBV9 to TRBJ2-1; 11 nucleotides line up with TRBD2. The V gene's germline CDR1 is SGDLS and CDR2 YYNGEE. The V segment lost 2 bases and the J segment 10 bases; nucleotides outside the gene matches: 8. The CDR3 loop spans 15 amino acids. CDR3 nucleotide sequence: TGTGCCAGCAGCGTCAAGACTAGCGGGGACGGGGAGCAGTTCTTC. This translates into CASSVKTSGDGEQFF.

This clone was counted once. V and J are TRBV19 and TRBJ2-2; D is uncertain. V lost 2 bases and J 8 bases, leaving 9 bases between the germline ends. Looked up from germline, CDR1 is LNHDA and CDR2 is SQIVND (reference sequence). The CDR3 is 13 amino acids. CDR3 coding DNA: TGTGCCAGTAGTATATTACGAGGTGGGGAGCTGTTTTTT. Protein: CASSILRGGELFF.